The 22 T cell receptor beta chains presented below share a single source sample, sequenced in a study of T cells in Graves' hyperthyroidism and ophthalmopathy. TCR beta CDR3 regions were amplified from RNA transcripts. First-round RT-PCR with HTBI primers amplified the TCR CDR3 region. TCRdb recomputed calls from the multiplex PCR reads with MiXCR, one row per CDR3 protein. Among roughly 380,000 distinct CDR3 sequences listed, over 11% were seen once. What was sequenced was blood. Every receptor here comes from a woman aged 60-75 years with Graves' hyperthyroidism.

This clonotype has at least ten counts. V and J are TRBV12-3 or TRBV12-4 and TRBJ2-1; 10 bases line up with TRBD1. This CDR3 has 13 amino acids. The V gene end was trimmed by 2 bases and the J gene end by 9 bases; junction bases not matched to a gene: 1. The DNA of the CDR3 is TGTGCCAGCAGTTTAAGGGACAGGGGTGAGCAGTTCTTC. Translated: CASSLRDRGEQFF.

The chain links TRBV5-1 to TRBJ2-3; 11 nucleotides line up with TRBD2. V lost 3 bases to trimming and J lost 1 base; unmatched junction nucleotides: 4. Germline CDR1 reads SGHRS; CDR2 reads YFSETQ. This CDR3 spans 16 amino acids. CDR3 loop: CASSWGLAVGTDTQYF. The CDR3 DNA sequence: TGCGCCAGCAGCTGGGGACTAGCGGTTGGCACAGATACGCAGTATTTT.

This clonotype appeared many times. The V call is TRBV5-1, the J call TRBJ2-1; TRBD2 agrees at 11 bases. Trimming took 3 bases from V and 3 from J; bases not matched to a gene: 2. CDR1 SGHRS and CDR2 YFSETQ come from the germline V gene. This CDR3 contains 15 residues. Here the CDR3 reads CASSWGLADYNEQFF. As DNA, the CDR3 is TGCGCCAGCAGCTGGGGACTAGCGGACTACAATGAGCAGTTCTTC.

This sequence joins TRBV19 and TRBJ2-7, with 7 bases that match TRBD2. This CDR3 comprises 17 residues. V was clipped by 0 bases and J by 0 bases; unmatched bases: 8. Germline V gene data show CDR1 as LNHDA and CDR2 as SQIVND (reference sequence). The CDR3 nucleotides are TGTGCCAGTAGTATAGATCTATCCCTAGCGGTCTCCTACGAGCAGTACTTC. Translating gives CASSIDLSLAVSYEQYF.

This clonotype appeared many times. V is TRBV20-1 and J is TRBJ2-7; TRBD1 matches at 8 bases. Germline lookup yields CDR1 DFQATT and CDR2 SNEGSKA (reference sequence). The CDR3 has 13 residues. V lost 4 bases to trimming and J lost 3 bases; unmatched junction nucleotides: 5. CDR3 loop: CSATNRGNYEQYF. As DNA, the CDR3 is TGCAGTGCTACCAACAGGGGGAACTACGAGCAGTACTTC.

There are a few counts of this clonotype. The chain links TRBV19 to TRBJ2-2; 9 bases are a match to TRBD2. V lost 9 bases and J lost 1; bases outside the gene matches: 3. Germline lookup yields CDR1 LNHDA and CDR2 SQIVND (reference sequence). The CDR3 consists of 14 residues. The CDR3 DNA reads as TGTGCCAGCAGACTAGCGGAGAACACCGGGGAGCTGTTTTTT. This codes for CASRLAENTGELFF. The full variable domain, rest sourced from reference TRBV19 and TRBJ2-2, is DGGITQSPKYLFRKEGQNVTLSCEQNLNHDAMYWYRQDPGQGLRLIYYSQIVNDFQKGDIAEGYSVSREKKESFPLTVTSAQKNPTAFYLCASRLAENTGELFFGEGSRLTVL.

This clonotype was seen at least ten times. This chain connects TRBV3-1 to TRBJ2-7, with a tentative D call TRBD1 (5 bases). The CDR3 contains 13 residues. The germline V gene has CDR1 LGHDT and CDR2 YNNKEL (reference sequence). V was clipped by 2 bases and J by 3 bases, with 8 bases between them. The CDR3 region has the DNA TGTGCCAGCAGCCAATACCAGGGCTACGAGCAGTACTTC. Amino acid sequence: CASSQYQGYEQYF.

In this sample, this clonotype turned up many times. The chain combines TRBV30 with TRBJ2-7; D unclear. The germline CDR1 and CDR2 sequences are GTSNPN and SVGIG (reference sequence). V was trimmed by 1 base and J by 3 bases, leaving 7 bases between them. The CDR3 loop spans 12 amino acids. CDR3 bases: TGTGCCTGGAGTGATCCAGGCTACGAGCAGTACTTC. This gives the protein CAWSDPGYEQYF.

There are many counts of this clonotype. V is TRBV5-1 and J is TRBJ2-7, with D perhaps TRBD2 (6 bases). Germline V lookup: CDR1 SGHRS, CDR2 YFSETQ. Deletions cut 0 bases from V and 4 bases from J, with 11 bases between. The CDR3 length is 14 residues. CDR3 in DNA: TGCGCCAGCAGCTTGGAGGCAGGGAGGTACGAGCAGTACTTC. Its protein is CASSLEAGRYEQYF.

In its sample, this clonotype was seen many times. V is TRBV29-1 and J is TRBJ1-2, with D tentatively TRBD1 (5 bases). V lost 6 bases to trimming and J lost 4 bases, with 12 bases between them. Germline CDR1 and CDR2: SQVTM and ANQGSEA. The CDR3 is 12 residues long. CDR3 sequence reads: CSVLGGGYGYTF. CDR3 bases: TGCAGCGTCCTTGGGGGAGGCTATGGCTACACCTTC.

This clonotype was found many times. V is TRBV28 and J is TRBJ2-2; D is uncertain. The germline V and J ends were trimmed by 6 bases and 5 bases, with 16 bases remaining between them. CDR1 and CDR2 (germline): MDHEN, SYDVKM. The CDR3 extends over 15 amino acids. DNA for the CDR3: TGTGCCAGCAGGACTTCCCCGGCTGGTACCGGGGAGCTGTTTTTT. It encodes CASRTSPAGTGELFF.

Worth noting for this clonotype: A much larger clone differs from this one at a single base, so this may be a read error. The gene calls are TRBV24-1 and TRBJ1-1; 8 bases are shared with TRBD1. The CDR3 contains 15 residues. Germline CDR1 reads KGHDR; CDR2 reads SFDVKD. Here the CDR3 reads CATGDHRGVNTEAFF. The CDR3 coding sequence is TGTGCCACCGGTGATCACAGGGGGGTGAACACTGAAGCTTTCTTT.

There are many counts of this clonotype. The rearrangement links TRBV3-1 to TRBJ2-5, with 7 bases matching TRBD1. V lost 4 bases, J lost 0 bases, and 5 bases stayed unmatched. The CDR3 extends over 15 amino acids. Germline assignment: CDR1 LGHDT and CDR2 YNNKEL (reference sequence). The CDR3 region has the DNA TGTGCCAGCAGCCCCGGACAGGCCGACCAAGAGACCCAGTACTTC. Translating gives CASSPGQADQETQYF.

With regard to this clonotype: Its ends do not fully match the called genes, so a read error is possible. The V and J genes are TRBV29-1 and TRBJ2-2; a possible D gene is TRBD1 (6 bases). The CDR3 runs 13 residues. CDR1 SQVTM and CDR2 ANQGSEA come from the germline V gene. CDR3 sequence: CSVSNRVTGELVF. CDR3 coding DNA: TGCAGCGTCTCCAACAGGGTGACCGGGGAGCTGGTTTTT.

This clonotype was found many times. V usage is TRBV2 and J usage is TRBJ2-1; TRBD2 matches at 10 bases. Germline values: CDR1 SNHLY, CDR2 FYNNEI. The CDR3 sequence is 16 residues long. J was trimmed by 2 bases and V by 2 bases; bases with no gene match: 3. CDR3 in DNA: TGTGCCAGCAGTGAATTCGGGACTAGCGCCTACAATGAGCAGTTCTTC. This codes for CASSEFGTSAYNEQFF.

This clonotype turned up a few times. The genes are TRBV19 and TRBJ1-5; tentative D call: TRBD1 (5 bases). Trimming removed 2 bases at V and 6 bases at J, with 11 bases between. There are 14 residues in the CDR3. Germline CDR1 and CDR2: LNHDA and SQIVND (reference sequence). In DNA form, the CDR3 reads TGTGCCAGTAGTATACCAGGGATGGGTCAGCCCCAGCATTTT. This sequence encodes CASSIPGMGQPQHF.

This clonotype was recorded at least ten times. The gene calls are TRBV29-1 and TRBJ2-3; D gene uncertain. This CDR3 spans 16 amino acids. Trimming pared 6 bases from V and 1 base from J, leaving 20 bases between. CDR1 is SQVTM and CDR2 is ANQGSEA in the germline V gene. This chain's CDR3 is CSVRTTSLTGTDTQYF. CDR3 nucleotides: TGCAGCGTGAGAACGACATCCTTAACCGGCACAGATACGCAGTATTTT.

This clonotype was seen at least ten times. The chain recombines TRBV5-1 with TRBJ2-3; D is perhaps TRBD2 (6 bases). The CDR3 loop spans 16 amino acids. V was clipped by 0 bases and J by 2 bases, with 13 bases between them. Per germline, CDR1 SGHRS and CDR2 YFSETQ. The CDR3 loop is CASSLAGSQNTDTQYF. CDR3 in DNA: TGCGCCAGCAGCTTGGCCGGGAGCCAGAACACAGATACGCAGTATTTT.

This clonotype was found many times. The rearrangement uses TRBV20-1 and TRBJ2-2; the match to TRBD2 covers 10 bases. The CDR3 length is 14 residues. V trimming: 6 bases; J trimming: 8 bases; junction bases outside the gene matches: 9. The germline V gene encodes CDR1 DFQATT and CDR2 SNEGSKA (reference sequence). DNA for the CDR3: TGCAGTGCAGCTAGCGGGAGAATCTCGGGGGAGCTGTTTTTT. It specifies CSAASGRISGELFF.

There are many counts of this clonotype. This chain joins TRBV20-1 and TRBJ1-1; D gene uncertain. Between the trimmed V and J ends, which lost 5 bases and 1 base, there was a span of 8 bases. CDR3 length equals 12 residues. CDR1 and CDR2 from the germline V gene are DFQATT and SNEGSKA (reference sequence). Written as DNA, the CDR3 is TGCAGTGCTCCGACCTGGAACACTGAAGCTTTCTTT. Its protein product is CSAPTWNTEAFF.

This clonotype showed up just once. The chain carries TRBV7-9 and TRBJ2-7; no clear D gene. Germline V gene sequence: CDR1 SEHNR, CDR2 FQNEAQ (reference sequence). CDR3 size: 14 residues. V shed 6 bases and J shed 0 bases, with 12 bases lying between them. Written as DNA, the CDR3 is TGTGCCAGCAGTTTCGACTCAGACTCCTACGAGCAGTACTTC. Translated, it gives CASSFDSDSYEQYF.

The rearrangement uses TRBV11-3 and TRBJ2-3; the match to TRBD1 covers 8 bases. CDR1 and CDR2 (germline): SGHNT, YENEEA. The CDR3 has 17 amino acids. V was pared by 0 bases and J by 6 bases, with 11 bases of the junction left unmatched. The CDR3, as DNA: TGTGCCAGCAGCTTAGATCTTATAGGACAGGGTTTTGATACGCAGTATTTT. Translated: CASSLDLIGQGFDTQYF.